Shown below are 2 T cell receptor beta chains from a single sample sequenced in a study of Graves' ophthalmopathy and Graves' hyperthyroidism. Investigators amplified TCR beta CDR3 regions from RNA transcripts. After a first-round RT-PCR with HTBI primers, a second-round multiplex PCR was run. Via MiXCR, TCRdb re-called the multiplex PCR reads, giving one row per CDR3 protein. In the table there are 260,000 or so distinct CDR3 sequences, around 50% of which are singletons. Sequenced input: peripheral blood. Receptors were obtained from an adult man with Graves' ophthalmopathy.

The V and J genes are TRBV20-1 and TRBJ2-7, with D possibly TRBD1 on 6 matching bases. Germline values: CDR1 DFQATT, CDR2 SNEGSKA (reference sequence). The CDR3 totals 12 residues. The V and J ends lost 6 bases and 4 bases respectively, with 13 bases between them. The CDR3 is CSAPDSWYEQYF. DNA for the CDR3: TGCAGTGCCCCGGACAGTTGGTACGAGCAGTACTTC.

V is TRBV28 and J is TRBJ1-6; 8 nucleotides align to TRBD1. The CDR3 is 14 amino acids. Germline-derived CDR1 and CDR2 are MDHEN and SYDVKM. With V trimmed by 6 bases and J by 8 bases, 6 bases remained unmatched. For the CDR3, the DNA is TGTGCCAGCAGAACGACAGGGGTTGATTCACCCCTCCACTTT. It is translated as CASRTTGVDSPLHF.